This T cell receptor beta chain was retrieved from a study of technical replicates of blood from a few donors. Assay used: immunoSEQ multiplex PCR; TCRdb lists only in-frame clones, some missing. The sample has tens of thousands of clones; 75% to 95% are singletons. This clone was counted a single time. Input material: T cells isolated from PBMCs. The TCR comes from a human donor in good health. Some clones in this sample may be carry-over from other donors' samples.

The CDR3 protein is CSVTERTVSTDTQYF. DNA for the CDR3: TGCAGCGTTACGGAAAGGACAGTTAGCACAGATACGCAGTATTTT. The chain joins TRBV29-1 to TRBJ2-3; possibly TRBD1 for D (6 bases). Trimming stripped 5 bases from V and 0 bases from J, with 15 bases between. Germline values: CDR1 SQVTM, CDR2 ANQGSEA. The CDR3 sequence is 15 residues long.